The present TCR beta chain was sequenced within a study of shared clonotypes between healthy human individuals. Profiled with immunoSEQ multiplex PCR; TCRdb holds only in-frame clones, not every one. The sample records over 1.4 million clones, roughly 95% being singletons. Donors comprised healthy HIV-negative adults lacking recent acute infections or vaccinations. Germline V gives CDR1 MDHEN, CDR2 SYDVKM. The CDR3 sequence runs 14 residues, both termini included. A remark on this clone: This CDR3 is missing its conserved last phenylalanine or tryptophan, likely due to a read error. It is unclear where the CDR3 begins or ends on the DNA, so no DNA is shown, and the CDR3 is as TCRdb lists it.

Sequenced sample: naive CD4+ T cells sorted from blood. Subset of the sample: CD45RA+ positively selected. The chain joins TRBV28 to TRBJ2-4; the tabulated D call, TRBD1, remains unverified against the DNA. The TCR originated in a man aged 30 to 39 in good health. The CDR3 sequence is CASSLGTGGASFWL.